These 2 T cell receptor beta chains came from one sample sequenced in a study of blood T cells in healthy people across ages. Alongside a J-beta primer mix, a sample-barcoded 5' primer served in a second PCR lasting about 7 to 11 cycles. TCRdb ran MiXCR on the 5' RACE reads and lists one entry per CDR3 protein. Among around 790,000 distinct CDR3 sequences listed, roughly 44% were seen once. Sequenced: blood. These receptors were obtained from a man in his sixties in good health.

This clonotype was detected only a few times. The chain recombines TRBV27 with TRBJ2-2; TRBD2 matches at 8 bases. The CDR3 runs 15 residues. Losses at the gene ends were 6 bases for V and 0 bases for J; bases not matched to a gene: 3. Germline CDR1 is MNHEY and CDR2 is SMNVEV (reference sequence). This CDR3 is CASRKAGANTGELFF. The CDR3 coding sequence is TGTGCCAGCAGGAAAGCGGGGGCGAACACCGGGGAGCTGTTTTTT.

The chain is built from TRBV6-2 or TRBV6-3 and TRBJ2-7; 7 bases align to TRBD2. The trim removed 7 bases at V and 2 bases at J, leaving 11 bases unmatched. This CDR3 contains 15 residues. The V gene's germline CDR1 is MNHEY and CDR2 SVGEGT. CDR3 bases: TGTGCCAGCACCAATCAGGGAGGGTTAACCTACGAGCAGTACTTC. As protein: CASTNQGGLTYEQYF.